The rows below give T cell receptor beta chains drawn from one sample of a study of neurological immune-mediated disorders. TCRdb recomputed calls from the 5' RACE reads with MiXCR, one row per CDR3 protein. The table records fewer than 50,000 distinct CDR3 sequences, approximately 13% of them present only once. Sequenced material: PBMCs. The source of these receptors is a man in his thirties or forties in good health. Both conserved end residues are trimmed from each CDR3.

TRBJ2-3,TRBV6-5,ASSYSIEVTDTQY
TRBJ1-1,TRBV20-1,SASGQSLSTEAF
TRBJ2-1,TRBV2,ASSDDDRVGPSSYNEQF
TRBJ2-1,TRBV18,ASTTVAGGGANEQF
TRBJ1-5,TRBV5-1,ASSLDQPQH
TRBJ2-7,TRBV30,ARSVWQAAEQY
TRBJ2-1,TRBV15,ATGSTFGNEQF
TRBJ1-1,TRBV10-3,AIVRDTTNTEAF
TRBJ2-1,TRBV29-1,SVSSAGEQF
TRBJ2-2,TRBV24-1,ATSPRSPGELF
TRBJ2-7,TRBV5-1,ASSLLSGDYEQY
TRBJ2-7,TRBV20-1,SASDGKSAYEQY
TRBJ1-1,TRBV27,ASSLTGQRATYTEAF
TRBJ2-7,TRBV10-3,AISGNSKDYEQY
TRBJ2-7,TRBV18,ASSPDTNYEQY
TRBJ2-7,TRBV5-1,ASSLAGGQGTYEQY
TRBJ1-2,TRBV27,ASRLTGGTYGYT
TRBJ2-5,TRBV10-3,AIGQGWETQY
TRBJ2-3,TRBV6-6,ASSYPESTDTQY
TRBJ2-3,TRBV27,ASSSGVGGRIADTQY
TRBJ2-1,TRBV12-3/TRBV12-4,ASSFGSGLAGSEEQF
TRBJ2-7,TRBV4-1,ASSQLDGSYEQY
TRBJ2-7,TRBV18,ASSQDRGSYEQY
TRBJ2-5,TRBV7-9,ASSRTTSGRASETQY
TRBJ2-7,TRBV28,ASQTMTERYEQY
TRBJ2-2,TRBV20-1,SARDGGWNTGELF
TRBJ2-5,TRBV7-7,ASSLAPRNQETQY
TRBJ2-2,TRBV20-1,SATDTGTANTGELF
TRBJ1-1,TRBV20-1,SASDSGNTEAF